These 28 T cell receptor beta chains were all obtained from the same sample, sequenced in a study of naive and memory T cell subsets. The beta constant-region primer was an equimolar mix of two oligonucleotides covering TRBC1 and TRBC2. Ligated cDNA was amplified by four rounds of PCR with nested alpha and beta constant-region primers and SP2. One entry per CDR3 protein results from TCRdb running MiXCR on the UMI-ligation and nested PCR reads. This table has over 65,000 distinct CDR3 sequences, 9% appearing once. The sequenced sample was naive CD8+ T cells from blood. These receptors were obtained from a human donor in good health.

The chain is built from TRBV29-1 and TRBJ2-1; D unresolved. V lost 4 bases, J lost 3 bases, and 13 bases lay in between. The CDR3 sequence is 14 residues long. CDR1 is SQVTM, CDR2 ANQGSEA, per germline. CDR3 region: CSVGPDVGYNEQFF. CDR3 coding DNA: TGCAGCGTTGGTCCCGACGTAGGCTACAATGAGCAGTTCTTC.

The DNA of the CDR3 is TGTGCCAGCAGCTCGGGACTAGAAACAGATACGCAGTATTTT. Translated, it gives CASSSGLETDTQYF. The V and J genes are TRBV5-6 and TRBJ2-3, with TRBD2 identical over 8 bases. Unmatched junction bases numbered 3, after V lost 3 bases and J lost 3 bases. The germline V gene has CDR1 SGHDT and CDR2 YYEEEE. The CDR3 has 14 residues.

V usage is TRBV7-7 and J usage is TRBJ2-5; TRBD1 matches 7 bases. This CDR3 is 14 amino acids long. From germline, CDR1 is SSHAT and CDR2 FNYEAQ (reference sequence). After removal of 4 bases from V and 2 bases from J, the junction contained 4 bases not matched to a gene. CDR3 sequence (DNA): TGTGCCAGCAGCTCGCTCAGGGGGCAAGAGACCCAGTACTTC. Protein product: CASSSLRGQETQYF.

The V and J genes are TRBV18 and TRBJ2-3, with a possible D match to TRBD2 (5 bases). Germline V gene data show CDR1 as KGHSH and CDR2 as LQKENI. The CDR3 length is 16 residues. With 0 bases removed from V and 6 bases from J, the gap between germline ends came to 16 bases. In DNA, the CDR3 is TGTGCCAGCTCACCACCATATCAAGAGGGAATGGATACGCAGTATTTT. It translates to CASSPPYQEGMDTQYF.

This chain links TRBV12-3 or TRBV12-4 with TRBJ2-6, with a tentative D call TRBD1 (6 bases). This CDR3 has 15 amino acids. V was pared by 6 bases and J by 0 bases, with 9 bases between. In DNA, the CDR3 is TGTGCCAGCAGACAGGGTCTCTCTGGGGCCAACGTCCTGACTTTC. Protein: CASRQGLSGANVLTF.

The chain uses TRBV20-1 and TRBJ2-7; either TRBD1 or TRBD2 may fit D (7 bases each). CDR1 is DFQATT and CDR2 is SNEGSKA in the germline V gene (reference sequence). The CDR3 has 14 amino acids. V lost 6 bases and J lost 0, with 15 bases in between. In DNA, the CDR3 is TGCAGTGCCCGGCCCAGGGGGGGCTCCTACGAGCAGTACTTC. This codes for CSARPRGGSYEQYF.

The chain employs TRBV6-6 and TRBJ2-5, with 7 bases matching TRBD1. Trimming cost V 5 bases and J 1 base; bases outside gene matches: 7. The CDR3 extends over 15 amino acids. Germline values: CDR1 MNHNY, CDR2 SVGAGI (reference sequence). CDR3 sequence (DNA): TGTGCCAGCAGTGACGAAGGGACAGCCCAAGAGACCCAGTACTTC. Encoded protein: CASSDEGTAQETQYF.

This clonotype was observed many times. The V call is TRBV10-3, the J call TRBJ2-7; TRBD2 aligns across 12 bases. After removal of 6 bases from V and 3 bases from J, the junction contained 15 bases not matched to a gene. Germline CDR1 and CDR2: ENHRY and SYGVKD. This CDR3 is built from 18 residues. CDR3 sequence reads: CAISRLAGESASGYEQYF. Here the CDR3 DNA reads TGTGCCATCAGCAGACTAGCGGGAGAATCGGCCTCAGGCTACGAGCAGTACTTC.

V gene TRBV27 combines with J gene TRBJ2-7; D is uncertain. Germline CDR1 reads MNHEY; CDR2 reads SMNVEV (reference sequence). This CDR3 region has 15 residues. With 2 bases removed from V and 4 bases from J, the gap between germline ends came to 15 bases. In DNA form, the CDR3 reads TGTGCCAGCAGTTTAATCCCCGACCTCCGGTACGAGCAGTACTTC. It specifies CASSLIPDLRYEQYF.

The chain uses TRBV4-1 and TRBJ2-5, with TRBD2 matching over 11 bases. This CDR3 has 19 amino acids. Germline CDR1 MGHRA, CDR2 YSYEKL. V lost 2 bases to trimming and J lost 1 base; unmatched junction nucleotides: 12. The CDR3 here is CASSQSPLGLADPQETQYF. The CDR3 DNA is TGCGCCAGCAGCCAAAGCCCCCTGGGACTAGCGGATCCCCAAGAGACCCAGTACTTC.

This clonotype was seen more than once but under ten times. The chain combines TRBV28 with TRBJ2-7, with a tentative D call TRBD1 (7 bases). The V and J ends lost 11 bases and 7 bases respectively, with 18 bases between them. The CDR3 consists of 12 residues. The germline V gene has CDR1 MDHEN and CDR2 SYDVKM. Written as DNA, the CDR3 is TGTGCCGGGCAGGGGGGATCGGGGGAGCAGTACTTC. Translating it yields CAGQGGSGEQYF.

This chain connects TRBV27 to TRBJ2-5; D perhaps matches TRBD2 (5 bases). Trimming left V 5 bases short and J 5 bases short, with 9 bases between. Germline CDR1 reads MNHEY; CDR2 reads SMNVEV (reference sequence). CDR3 length: 12 amino acids. The CDR3 loop reads CASSRPGETQYF. The DNA for the CDR3 is TGTGCCAGCAGTAGACCGGGGGAGACCCAGTACTTC.

This clonotype showed up many times. The chain couples TRBV13 to TRBJ2-2; weak D call: TRBD1 (6 bases). Germline CDR1 reads PRHDT; CDR2 reads FYEKMQ (reference sequence). The CDR3 contains 15 residues. V shed 5 bases and J shed 5 bases, with 15 bases lying between them. CDR3 loop: CASSLNYGQTGELFF. CDR3 sequence (DNA): TGTGCCAGCAGCCTCAACTACGGACAGACCGGGGAGCTGTTTTTT.

This clonotype occurred many times. The V and J genes are TRBV12-3 or TRBV12-4 and TRBJ1-1, with 7 bases fitting TRBD1. V lost 9 bases and J lost 1; bases outside the gene matches: 5. This CDR3 contains 13 residues. The CDR3 loop reads CASTGEGNTEAFF. In nucleotides, the CDR3 is TGTGCCAGTACAGGGGAGGGGAACACTGAAGCTTTCTTT.

The chain is built from TRBV7-9 and TRBJ2-2; D may match TRBD1 or TRBD2 (5 bases each). CDR1 and CDR2 from the germline V gene are SEHNR and FQNEAQ (reference sequence). The CDR3 is 19 residues long. V was cut by 7 bases and J by 2 bases, with 26 bases left in between. The CDR3 spells CASNLLWGPQRVNTGELFF. The CDR3 bases are TGTGCCAGCAACCTTCTATGGGGACCACAAAGAGTAAACACCGGGGAGCTGTTTTTT.

This clonotype was detected many times. The CDR3: CSASLKVISYEQYF. CDR3 nucleotides: TGCAGTGCTAGCTTGAAGGTAATCTCCTACGAGCAGTACTTC. The rearrangement links TRBV20-1 to TRBJ2-7; D remains unclear. Germline-derived CDR1 and CDR2 are DFQATT and SNEGSKA (reference sequence). This CDR3 comprises 14 residues. Trimming removed 3 bases from V and 0 bases from J, with 12 bases in between.

This clonotype was recorded many times. The rearrangement joins TRBV14 to TRBJ2-5; the D gene is possibly TRBD2 (6 bases). The germline V and J ends were trimmed by 0 bases and 4 bases, with 21 bases remaining between them. The CDR3 sequence is 18 residues long. CDR1 and CDR2 (germline): SGHDN, FVKESK. In nucleotides, the CDR3 is TGTGCCAGCAGCCAAGATCAGGCTCTGACTAGACGCCGAGAGACCCAGTACTTC. Amino acid sequence: CASSQDQALTRRRETQYF.

CDR3 loop: CASSIVSGTAEAFF. CDR3 DNA: TGTGCCAGTAGTATAGTTTCAGGGACCGCTGAAGCTTTCTTT. This chain links TRBV19 with TRBJ1-1, with D perhaps TRBD1 (5 bases). Germline CDR1 is LNHDA and CDR2 is SQIVND (reference sequence). V was shortened by 1 base and J by 6 bases, with 12 bases between the two germline ends. The CDR3 totals 14 residues.

This clonotype has at least ten counts. The chain recombines TRBV7-2 with TRBJ1-2; D not resolved. Trimming left V 5 bases short and J 4 bases short, with 17 bases between. Germline values: CDR1 SGHTA, CDR2 FQGNSA. The CDR3 consists of 15 residues. CDR3: CASSPTGSPFYGYTF. The CDR3 region has the DNA TGTGCCAGCAGCCCGACGGGGTCGCCATTCTATGGCTACACCTTC.

This clonotype was seen at least ten times. The V and J genes are TRBV5-1 and TRBJ1-2, with 7 positions matching TRBD1. Germline loops: CDR1 SGHRS, CDR2 YFSETQ. V shed 6 bases and J 5 bases; nucleotides not matched to a gene: 10. The CDR3 contains 14 residues. CDR3 coding DNA: TGCGCCAGCAACGAAAGGACAGGAGGTTATGGCTACACCTTC. Its protein is CASNERTGGYGYTF.

The CDR3 DNA reads TGTGCCAGCAGCGACCCCCTCGTCGGGACTAGCGGGAGGACAGGCTCCACCGGGGAGCTGTTTTTT. Encoded protein: CASSDPLVGTSGRTGSTGELFF. The chain uses TRBV7-9 and TRBJ2-2; 15 nucleotides align to TRBD2. V lost 5 bases and J lost 4; bases outside the gene matches: 20. The CDR3 loop spans 22 amino acids. CDR1 and CDR2 (germline): SEHNR, FQNEAQ (reference sequence).

V is TRBV7-9 and J is TRBJ1-1, with D possibly TRBD1 on 6 matching bases. V shed 6 bases and J shed 6 bases, with 14 bases lying between them. Germline V lookup: CDR1 SEHNR, CDR2 FQNEAQ (reference sequence). The CDR3 extends over 13 amino acids. The CDR3 here is CASSLPGEAEAFF. CDR3 coding DNA: TGTGCCAGCAGTCTTCCAGGGGAGGCTGAAGCTTTCTTT.

This clonotype has a handful of counts. The rearrangement links TRBV11-2 to TRBJ2-6; D ambiguous. This CDR3 has 17 amino acids. The germline gives CDR1 SGHAT, CDR2 FQNNGV. The V end lost 0 bases, the J end lost 0 bases, and 9 bases lay between the germline ends. This CDR3 reads CASSLETPFSGANVLTF. CDR3 DNA: TGTGCCAGCAGCTTAGAGACACCATTCTCTGGGGCCAACGTCCTGACTTTC. The complete variable domain, with remaining parts taken from reference TRBV11-2 and TRBJ2-6, reads EAGVAQSPRYKIIEKRQSVAFWCNPISGHATLYWYQQILGQGPKLLIQFQNNGVVDDSQLPKDRFSAERLKGVDSTLKIQPAKLEDSAVYLCASSLETPFSGANVLTFGAGSRLTVL.

The DNA for the CDR3 is TGTGCCAGCAGTACTAGCGGGAGCCCCCTCTACGAGCAGTACTTC. This codes for CASSTSGSPLYEQYF. The chain combines TRBV12-3 or TRBV12-4 with TRBJ2-7; 11 bases align to TRBD2. The CDR3 loop spans 15 amino acids. The trim removed 5 bases at V and 3 bases at J, leaving 6 bases unmatched.

This clonotype was picked up a small number of times. V gene TRBV28 combines with J gene TRBJ2-1; D unresolved. The CDR3 is 13 residues long. Germline values: CDR1 MDHEN, CDR2 SYDVKM. V lost 7 bases, J lost 7 bases, and 14 bases lay in between. The CDR3 bases are TGTGCCAGCATCGGTTTAGCAGAGAATGAGCAGTTCTTC. Encoded protein: CASIGLAENEQFF.

This clonotype came up many times. The chain joins TRBV10-3 to TRBJ2-1; 7 bases map to TRBD2. The germline CDR1 and CDR2 sequences are ENHRY and SYGVKD. CDR3 size: 15 residues. Trimming cost V 3 bases and J 7 bases; bases outside gene matches: 9. The CDR3 loop is CAISDSGGSSNEQFF. The CDR3 DNA is TGTGCCATCAGTGACTCCGGCGGGAGTTCGAATGAGCAGTTCTTC.

This clonotype has more than one count but fewer than ten. V is TRBV6-2 or TRBV6-3 and J is TRBJ2-5; no reliable D call. Germline V gene sequence: CDR1 MNHEY, CDR2 SVGEGT. The CDR3 is 10 amino acids. The ends were cut back, 2 bases at V and 7 bases at J, with 2 bases in the middle. As DNA, the CDR3 is TGTGCCAGCAGTTACGGGACCCAGTACTTC. Translating gives CASSYGTQYF.

V and J are TRBV7-7 and TRBJ2-1; TRBD2 aligns across 9 bases. V lost 1 base and J lost 8; bases outside the gene matches: 6. CDR3 length equals 15 residues. Germline V gene data show CDR1 as SSHAT and CDR2 as FNYEAQ (reference sequence). The CDR3 is CASSLVAGVGHEQFF. DNA for the CDR3: TGTGCCAGCAGCTTAGTAGCGGGAGTGGGCCATGAGCAGTTCTTC. Looking up the rest from reference TRBV7-7 and TRBJ2-1 gives the full variable domain: GAGVSQSPRYKVTKRGQDVTLRCDPISSHATLYWYQQALGQGPEFLTYFNYEAQPDKSGLPSDRFSAERPEGSISTLTIQRTEQRDSAMYRCASSLVAGVGHEQFFGPGTRLTVL.